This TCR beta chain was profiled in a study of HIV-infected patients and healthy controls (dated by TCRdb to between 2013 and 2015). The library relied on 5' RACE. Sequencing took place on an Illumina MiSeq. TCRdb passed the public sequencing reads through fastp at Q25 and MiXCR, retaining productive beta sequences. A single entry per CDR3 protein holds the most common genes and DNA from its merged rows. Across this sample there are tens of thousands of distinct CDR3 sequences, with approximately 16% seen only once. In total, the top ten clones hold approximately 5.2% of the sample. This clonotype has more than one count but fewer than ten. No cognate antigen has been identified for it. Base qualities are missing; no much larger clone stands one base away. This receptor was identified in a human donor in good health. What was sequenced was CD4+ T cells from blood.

The CDR3 loop reads CASSQRRDQPQHF. At the DNA level, the sequence is TGTGCCAGCAGTCAACGGAGGGATCAGCCCCAGCATTTT. The chain was built from TRBV12-3 or TRBV12-4 and TRBJ1-5; a confident D gene designation cannot be given. Deletion took 5 bases off V and 5 bases off J, with a span of 10 bases between the germline ends. The CDR3 runs 13 residues from the cysteine to the phenylalanine. The DNA shown is the 39-base CDR3, in frame from base 1.